These 13 T cell receptor beta chains came from one sample sequenced in a study of T cell responses to AZD1222 COVID-19 vaccine. TCRdb's copy holds only in-frame clones and misses some; the assay was immunoSEQ multiplex PCR. The sample holds 200,000 or so clones, roughly 92% seen once. Sequenced material: peripheral blood, taken 28 days after the second AZD1222 dose. Source of these receptors: an adult who received the AZD1222 COVID-19 vaccine.

This CDR3 is CASSLVGGNYGYTF. DNA of the CDR3: TGTGCCAGCTCCCTAGTGGGGGGTAACTATGGCTACACCTTC. The V call is TRBV27, the J call TRBJ1-2, with D possibly being TRBD1 (5 bases). Germline V lookup: CDR1 MNHEY, CDR2 SMNVEV (reference sequence). V lost 8 bases and J lost 1, with 14 bases in between. The CDR3 sequence is 14 residues long.

This clone was picked up one time. The J gene is TRBJ1-5, the V gene TRBV2; possibly TRBD1 for D (6 bases). CDR3 length equals 15 residues. The germline CDR1 and CDR2 sequences are SNHLY and FYNNEI. Trimming took off 7 bases at V and 0 bases at J, with 13 bases between the two ends. CDR3 in DNA: TGTGCCAGCACCTCCCAGGGGTATAGCAATCAGCCCCAGCATTTT. Amino acid sequence: CASTSQGYSNQPQHF.

In its sample, this clone was seen once. This chain connects TRBV4-1 to TRBJ2-5; TRBD2 agrees at 11 bases. The CDR3 totals 16 residues. V dropped 1 base and J dropped 3; count of bases not matched to a gene: 4. CDR1 and CDR2 from the germline V gene are MGHRA and YSYEKL. The chain's CDR3 is CASSQASGGLKETQYF. CDR3 bases: TGCGCCAGCAGCCAAGCTAGCGGGGGGCTTAAAGAGACCCAGTACTTC.

The chain links TRBV3-1 (or the pseudogene TRBV3-2) to TRBJ1-3; D is ambiguous. V shed 2 bases and J shed 4 bases, with 6 bases lying between them. CDR1 is LGHDT, CDR2 YNNKEL, per germline (reference sequence). CDR3 length: 13 amino acids. CDR3 DNA: TGTGCCAGCAGCCAAAGCACCGGAAACACCATATATTTT. Protein sequence: CASSQSTGNTIYF.

In its sample, this clone was seen once. The CDR3 DNA is TGTGCCACCAGCAGAGTGGGGGGCCGGGTGGATACGCAGTATTTT. Translation: CATSRVGGRVDTQYF. This chain joins TRBV15 and TRBJ2-3; D is perhaps TRBD1 or TRBD2 (6 bases each). CDR1 is LNHNV and CDR2 is YYDKDF in the germline V gene (reference sequence). Trimming left V 1 base short and J 6 bases short, with 14 bases between. This CDR3 spans 15 amino acids.

The chain combines TRBV6-5 with TRBJ1-3; a weak D match, TRBD1 (5 bases). In germline, CDR1 is MNHEY, CDR2 SVGAGI. V dropped 6 bases and J dropped 1 base, with 13 bases sitting between them. The CDR3 runs 15 residues. As DNA, the CDR3 is TGTGCCAGCAGCCTCGGGGGGTTTTCTGGAAACACCATATATTTT. Protein: CASSLGGFSGNTIYF.

V usage is TRBV7-2 and J usage is TRBJ1-2; maybe TRBD1 (5 bases). The CDR3 covers 13 residues. Trimming removed 4 bases from V and 5 bases from J, with 11 bases in between. Germline CDR1 is SGHTA and CDR2 is FQGNSA. The CDR3: CASSSSGGYGYTF. In nucleotides, the CDR3 is TGTGCCAGCAGCTCAAGCGGGGGTTATGGCTACACCTTC.

The chain combines TRBV5-6 with TRBJ2-4, with D perhaps matching TRBD1 (8 bases). V dropped 4 bases and J dropped 1 base, with 15 bases sitting between them. Germline CDR1 reads SGHDT; CDR2 reads YYEEEE. The CDR3 consists of 16 residues. The CDR3 nucleotides are TGTGCCAGCAGCGCCAGGGGGCGGGAGGCCAAAAACATTCAGTACTTC. Encoded protein: CASSARGREAKNIQYF.

The rearrangement joins TRBV18 to TRBJ2-5, with no clear D. CDR1 and CDR2 (germline): KGHSH, LQKENI. V was trimmed by 8 bases and J by 3 bases, leaving 13 bases between them. The CDR3 runs to 13 residues. The CDR3 reads CASLWTEEETQYF. CDR3 bases: TGTGCCAGCCTCTGGACCGAAGAAGAGACCCAGTACTTC.

The J gene is TRBJ2-6, the V gene TRBV9, with 7 bases identical to TRBD1. Trimming at V came to 0 bases and at J to 1 base, leaving 7 bases not matched to a gene. This CDR3 has 18 amino acids. Per the germline V gene, CDR1 is SGDLS and CDR2 is YYNGEE. Here the CDR3 DNA reads TGTGCCAGCAGCGTAGTATGGGACAGTCCTTCTGGGGCCAACGTCCTGACTTTC. Protein product: CASSVVWDSPSGANVLTF.

The rearrangement joins TRBV7-6 to TRBJ1-4, with D possibly being TRBD1 (5 bases). Between the trimmed V and J ends, which lost 6 bases and 7 bases, there was a span of 15 bases. The CDR3 extends over 14 amino acids. Germline loops: CDR1 SGHVS, CDR2 FNYEAQ. The CDR3 nucleotides read TGTGCCAGCAGAGATGGGGGGTTTGGTGAAAAACTGTTTTTT. Encoded protein: CASRDGGFGEKLFF.

The chain joins TRBV27 to TRBJ1-6; no reliable D call. The CDR3 contains 13 residues. Germline CDR1 is MNHEY and CDR2 is SMNVEV (reference sequence). Trimming stripped 6 bases from V and 7 bases from J, with 10 bases between. The CDR3 protein is CASREEGNSPLHF. CDR3 DNA sequence: TGTGCCAGCAGAGAGGAGGGAAATTCACCCCTCCACTTT.

The V and J genes are TRBV7-9 and TRBJ2-6; D not certain. Germline CDR1 reads SEHNR; CDR2 reads FQNEAQ (reference sequence). Trimming removed 8 bases from V and 2 bases from J, with 10 bases in between. This CDR3 has 14 amino acids. The CDR3 DNA is TGTGCCAGCGTCGCGTTCACTGGGGCCAACGTCCTGACTTTC. Translated, it gives CASVAFTGANVLTF.